The 19 T cell receptor beta chains below come from one sample, sequenced in a study of technical replicates of blood from several donors. Data came from immunoSEQ multiplex PCR; TCRdb stores just in-frame clones and leaves some out. This sample has about 68,000 clones; 95% to 98% occur once, and the top ten carry around 0.29%. Source material: T cells isolated from PBMCs. These TCRs come from a human donor in good health.

The chain has TRBV9 and TRBJ1-1; no clear D gene. V dropped 3 bases and J dropped 0 bases, with 12 bases sitting between them. CDR1 SGDLS and CDR2 YYNGEE come from the germline V gene. The CDR3 spans 15 residues. CDR3 nucleotides: TGTGCCAGCAGCGCCCACTATTACGTGAACACTGAAGCTTTCTTT. As protein: CASSAHYYVNTEAFF.

The chain has TRBV4-1 and TRBJ2-1; 7 nucleotides match TRBD2. After removal of 1 base from V and 0 bases from J, the junction contained 6 bases not matched to a gene. CDR1 and CDR2 (germline): MGHRA, YSYEKL. CDR3 size: 17 residues. The CDR3 coding sequence is TGCGCCAGCAGCCAAGGCGGGAGCTTCTTCTCCTACAATGAGCAGTTCTTC. This translates into CASSQGGSFFSYNEQFF.

The chain links TRBV19 to TRBJ1-2, with TRBD1 as a possible D gene (6 bases). Germline CDR1 LNHDA, CDR2 SQIVND (reference sequence). The CDR3 runs to 15 residues. Trimming took off 4 bases at V and 6 bases at J, with 18 bases between the two ends. CDR3 residues: CASSRTERGSDGYTF. CDR3 DNA: TGTGCCAGTAGTAGGACAGAGAGGGGGAGTGATGGCTACACCTTC.

The chain carries TRBV5-4 and TRBJ2-7; D gene uncertain. The CDR3 runs to 15 residues. The V gene's germline CDR1 is SGHNT and CDR2 YYREEE (reference sequence). Trimming left V 4 bases short and J 4 bases short, with 18 bases between. DNA for the CDR3: TGTGCCAGCAGCGGAAGCGACGGAGCCGAGTACGAGCAGTACTTC. This encodes CASSGSDGAEYEQYF.

CDR3 loop: CASSPLDSYGYTF. The DNA of the CDR3 is TGTGCCAGTAGTCCTCTAGACAGCTATGGCTACACCTTC. This chain connects TRBV19 to TRBJ1-2; possible D gene TRBD1, 5 bases. Germline values: CDR1 LNHDA, CDR2 SQIVND (reference sequence). Trimming took off 5 bases at V and 4 bases at J, with 11 bases between the two ends. CDR3 length: 13 residues.

This chain links TRBV28 with TRBJ1-5; 11 nucleotides match TRBD1. V lost 5 bases to trimming and J lost 6 bases; unmatched junction nucleotides: 3. Germline-derived CDR1 and CDR2 are MDHEN and SYDVKM. The CDR3 totals 14 residues. The CDR3 region is CASSEGQGVQPQHF. In DNA, the CDR3 is TGTGCCAGCAGTGAGGGACAGGGGGTTCAGCCCCAGCATTTT.

This clone was seen just once. The gene calls are TRBV20-1 and TRBJ2-1, with a tentative D call TRBD2 (6 bases). In germline, CDR1 is DFQATT, CDR2 SNEGSKA (reference sequence). CDR3 length: 11 residues. Trimming cost V 5 bases and J 7 bases, with 9 bases left between them. In DNA, the CDR3 is TGCAGTGCTGGGACTCTAAATGAGCAGTTCTTC. Translating it yields CSAGTLNEQFF.

The CDR3 loop is CATTEQPNTGELFF. In nucleotides, the CDR3 is TGTGCCACCACAGAACAGCCGAACACCGGGGAGCTGTTTTTT. This sequence joins TRBV19 and TRBJ2-2; no definite D call. The CDR3 length is 14 residues. Trimming shortened V by 10 bases and J by 0 bases, and 12 bases separated the two germline ends. The germline V gene has CDR1 LNHDA and CDR2 SQIVND (reference sequence).

This clone was seen once. This chain uses TRBV2 with TRBJ2-1, with no clear D. V lost 3 bases and J 0 bases, leaving 9 bases between the germline ends. There are 15 residues in the CDR3. Germline V gives CDR1 SNHLY, CDR2 FYNNEI. The CDR3 DNA sequence: TGTGCCAGCAGTGATATCCAGGACTCCTACAATGAGCAGTTCTTC. Protein: CASSDIQDSYNEQFF.

This clone was detected once. This sequence joins TRBV6-1 and TRBJ2-3; a weak D match, TRBD1 (6 bases). This CDR3 comprises 15 residues. V gave up 2 bases and J gave up 4 bases, with 13 bases separating them. Germline V gives CDR1 MNHNS, CDR2 SASEGT. CDR3 region: CASSEPAGAADTQYF. The CDR3 bases are TGTGCCAGCAGTGAACCGGCAGGGGCAGCAGATACGCAGTATTTT.

The rearrangement joins TRBV9 to TRBJ1-1; the D is unclear. CDR3 size: 12 residues. The V gene's germline CDR1 is SGDLS and CDR2 YYNGEE. Trimming shortened V by 5 bases and J by 6 bases, and 11 bases separated the two germline ends. CDR3 residues: CASRGGGPEAFF. CDR3 sequence (DNA): TGTGCCAGCAGGGGAGGAGGACCTGAAGCTTTCTTT.

V and J are TRBV7-2 and TRBJ2-5; D is perhaps TRBD1 (6 bases). CDR1 SGHTA and CDR2 FQGNSA come from the germline V gene. The CDR3 has 16 residues. Trimming left V 0 bases short and J 5 bases short, with 16 bases between. The chain's CDR3 is CASSLALEGVWETQYF. The CDR3 DNA is TGTGCCAGCAGCTTAGCGCTAGAGGGGGTTTGGGAGACCCAGTACTTC. The full variable domain, rest sourced from reference TRBV7-2 and TRBJ2-5, is GAGVSQSPSNKVTEKGKDVELRCDPISGHTALYWYRQSLGQGLEFLIYFQGNSAPDKSGLPSDRFSAERTGGSVSTLTIQRTQQEDSAVYLCASSLALEGVWETQYFGPGTRLLVL.

This clone has a single count. The chain joins TRBV7-9 to TRBJ2-7, with D possibly matching TRBD2 (6 bases). The germline V gene encodes CDR1 SEHNR and CDR2 FQNEAQ (reference sequence). Trimming left V 2 bases short and J 1 base short, with 9 bases between. This CDR3 contains 14 residues. CDR3 nucleotide sequence: TGTGCCAGCAGCTTAACCGGGGGTTCCTACGAGCAGTACTTC. Protein: CASSLTGGSYEQYF.

DNA for the CDR3: TGTGCCAGCAGCCAAAGACTAGCGGGAGGGGATGAGCAGTTCTTC. It yields the protein CASSQRLAGGDEQFF. V and J are TRBV7-6 and TRBJ2-1, with 14 bases fitting TRBD2. Germline V gene lookup returns CDR1 SGHVS and CDR2 FNYEAQ. The ends lost 5 bases at V and 8 bases at J; junction bases unmatched: 5. CDR3 length equals 15 residues.

This clone was counted between two and nine times. The rearrangement uses TRBV5-1 and TRBJ2-3; 12 bases match TRBD2. Per the germline V gene, CDR1 is SGHRS and CDR2 is YFSETQ. CDR3 size: 16 residues. J lost 5 bases, V lost 4 bases, and 8 bases had no gene match. This CDR3 is CASSAVTSGRRDTQYF. Here the CDR3 DNA reads TGCGCCAGCAGCGCCGTTACTAGCGGGAGGCGAGATACGCAGTATTTT.

This chain joins TRBV6-5 and TRBJ1-4, with D perhaps TRBD1 (6 bases). CDR3 length: 15 amino acids. V gave up 10 bases and J gave up 8 bases, with 23 bases separating them. Germline CDR1 reads MNHEY; CDR2 reads SVGAGI. The CDR3 bases are TGTGCCACCTCCCCGCGAACAGGGTCTATGGAAAAACTGTTTTTT. This sequence encodes CATSPRTGSMEKLFF.

V is TRBV6-1 and J is TRBJ2-5, with unresolved D. CDR1 and CDR2 (germline): MNHNS, SASEGT. V lost 4 bases and J lost 5, with 14 bases in between. This CDR3 spans 14 amino acids. CDR3: CASSGWLVDETQYF. In DNA form, the CDR3 reads TGTGCCAGCAGTGGGTGGCTAGTAGATGAGACCCAGTACTTC.

The V and J genes are TRBV27 and TRBJ2-2; D is unresolved. Trimming stripped 4 bases from V and 6 bases from J, with 6 bases between. In germline, CDR1 is MNHEY, CDR2 SMNVEV (reference sequence). The CDR3 is made up of 12 amino acids. The DNA of the CDR3 is TGTGCCAGCAGTTCTTTCCCCGGGGAGCTGTTTTTT. Amino acids: CASSSFPGELFF.

This chain joins TRBV6-7 and TRBJ2-7; TRBD1 is a possible D gene (6 bases). TRBV6-7 is assigned to the ORF class and has an uncertain function. The V end lost 5 bases, the J end lost 0 bases, and 17 bases lay between the germline ends. The CDR3 is made up of 16 amino acids. The CDR3 region is CASSPGSRDNSYEQYF. The CDR3 DNA reads as TGTGCCAGCAGTCCTGGTTCTAGGGACAACTCCTACGAGCAGTACTTC.